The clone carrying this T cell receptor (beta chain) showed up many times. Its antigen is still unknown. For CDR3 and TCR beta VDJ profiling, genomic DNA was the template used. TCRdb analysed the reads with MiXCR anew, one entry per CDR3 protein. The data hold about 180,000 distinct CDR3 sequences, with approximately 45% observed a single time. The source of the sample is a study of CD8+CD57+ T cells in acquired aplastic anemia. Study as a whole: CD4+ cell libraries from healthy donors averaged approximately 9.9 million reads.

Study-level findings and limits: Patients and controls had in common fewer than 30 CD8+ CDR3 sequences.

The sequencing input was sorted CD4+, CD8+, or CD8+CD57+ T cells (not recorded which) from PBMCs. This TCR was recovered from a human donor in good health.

The CDR3 is CASSYVLQETQYF. The CDR3 DNA is TGTGCCAGCAGTTACGTCCTCCAAGAGACCCAGTACTTC. The chain carries TRBV6-2 or TRBV6-3 and TRBJ2-5; D remains unclear. This CDR3 region has 13 residues. The V gene's germline CDR1 is MNHEY and CDR2 SVGEGT. Trimming removed 2 bases from V and 1 base from J, with 5 bases in between.